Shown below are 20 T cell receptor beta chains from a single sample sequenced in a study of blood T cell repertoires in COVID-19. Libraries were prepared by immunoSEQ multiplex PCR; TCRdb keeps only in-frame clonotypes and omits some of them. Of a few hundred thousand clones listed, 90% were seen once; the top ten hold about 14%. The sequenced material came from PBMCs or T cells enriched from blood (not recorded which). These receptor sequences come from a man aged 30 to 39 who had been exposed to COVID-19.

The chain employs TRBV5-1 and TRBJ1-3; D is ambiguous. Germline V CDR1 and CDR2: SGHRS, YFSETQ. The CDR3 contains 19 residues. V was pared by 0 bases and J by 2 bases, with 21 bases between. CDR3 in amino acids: CASSLVRSVAGLAGNTIYF. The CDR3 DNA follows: TGCGCCAGCAGCTTGGTCCGTAGCGTGGCCGGATTGGCTGGAAACACCATATATTTT.

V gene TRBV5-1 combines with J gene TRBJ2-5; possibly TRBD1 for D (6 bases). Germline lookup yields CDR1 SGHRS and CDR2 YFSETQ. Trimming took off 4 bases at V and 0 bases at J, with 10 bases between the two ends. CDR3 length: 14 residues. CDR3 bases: TGCGCCAGCAGCGATCACAGGGACCAAGAGACCCAGTACTTC. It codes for CASSDHRDQETQYF.

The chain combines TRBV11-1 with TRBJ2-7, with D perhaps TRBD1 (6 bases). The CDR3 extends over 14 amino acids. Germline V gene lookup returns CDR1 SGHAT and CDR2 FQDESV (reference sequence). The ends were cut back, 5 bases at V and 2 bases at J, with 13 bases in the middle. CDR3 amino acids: CASSPGVWAYEQYF. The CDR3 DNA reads TGTGCCAGCAGCCCAGGGGTTTGGGCCTACGAGCAGTACTTC.

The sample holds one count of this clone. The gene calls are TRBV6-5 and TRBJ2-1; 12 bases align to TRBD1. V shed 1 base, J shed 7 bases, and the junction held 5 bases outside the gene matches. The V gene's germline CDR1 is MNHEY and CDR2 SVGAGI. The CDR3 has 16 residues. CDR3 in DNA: TGTGCCAGCAGTTACTTAGCGGGACAGGGGGCGAATGAGCAGTTCTTC. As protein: CASSYLAGQGANEQFF.

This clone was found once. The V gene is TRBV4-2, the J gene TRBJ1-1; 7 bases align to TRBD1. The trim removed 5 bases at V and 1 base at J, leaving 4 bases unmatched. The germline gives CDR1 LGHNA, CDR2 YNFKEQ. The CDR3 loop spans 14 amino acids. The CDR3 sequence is CASSEGGGNTEAFF. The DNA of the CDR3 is TGTGCCAGCAGCGAAGGGGGCGGGAACACTGAAGCTTTCTTT.

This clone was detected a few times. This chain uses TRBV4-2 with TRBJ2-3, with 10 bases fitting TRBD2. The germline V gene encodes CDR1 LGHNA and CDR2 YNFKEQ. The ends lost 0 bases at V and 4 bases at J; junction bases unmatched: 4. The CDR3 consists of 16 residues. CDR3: CASSQEPSGGADTQYF. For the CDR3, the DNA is TGTGCCAGCAGCCAAGAACCCAGCGGGGGGGCAGATACGCAGTATTTT.

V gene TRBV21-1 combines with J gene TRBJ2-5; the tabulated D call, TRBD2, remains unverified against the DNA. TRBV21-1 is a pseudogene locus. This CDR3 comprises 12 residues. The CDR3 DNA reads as TGTGCCAGCAGCATCGGAGGAGAGACCCAGTACTTC. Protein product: CASSIGGETQYF.

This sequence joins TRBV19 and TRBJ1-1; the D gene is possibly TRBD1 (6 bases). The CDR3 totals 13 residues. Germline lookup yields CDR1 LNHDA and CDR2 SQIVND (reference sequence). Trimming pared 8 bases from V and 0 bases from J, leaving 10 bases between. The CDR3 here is CASGGQLNTEAFF. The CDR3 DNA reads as TGTGCCAGTGGCGGACAGCTGAACACTGAAGCTTTCTTT. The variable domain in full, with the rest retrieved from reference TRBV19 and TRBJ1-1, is DGGITQSPKYLFRKEGQNVTLSCEQNLNHDAMYWYRQDPGQGLRLIYYSQIVNDFQKGDIAEGYSVSREKKESFPLTVTSAQKNPTAFYLCASGGQLNTEAFFGQGTRLTVV.

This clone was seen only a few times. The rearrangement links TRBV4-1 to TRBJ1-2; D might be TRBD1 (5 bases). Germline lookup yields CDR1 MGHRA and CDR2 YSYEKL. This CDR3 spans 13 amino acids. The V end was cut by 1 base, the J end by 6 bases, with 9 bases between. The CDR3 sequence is CASSQVGRDGYTF. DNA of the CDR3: TGCGCCAGCAGCCAAGTTGGCAGGGATGGCTACACCTTC.

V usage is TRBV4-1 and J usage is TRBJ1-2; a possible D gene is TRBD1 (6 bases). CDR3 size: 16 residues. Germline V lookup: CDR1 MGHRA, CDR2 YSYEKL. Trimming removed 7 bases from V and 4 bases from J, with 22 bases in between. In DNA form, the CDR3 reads TGCGCCAGCACCCGCGACGAGGGGGAGCTTGGCTATGGCTACACCTTC. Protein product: CASTRDEGELGYGYTF.

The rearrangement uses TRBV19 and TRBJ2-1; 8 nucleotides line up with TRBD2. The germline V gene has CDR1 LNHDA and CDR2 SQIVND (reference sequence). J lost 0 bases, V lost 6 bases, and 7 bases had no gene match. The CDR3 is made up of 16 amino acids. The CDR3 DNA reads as TGTGCCAGTAGCCCCCTCAGCGGGGGCTCCTACAATGAGCAGTTCTTC. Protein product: CASSPLSGGSYNEQFF.

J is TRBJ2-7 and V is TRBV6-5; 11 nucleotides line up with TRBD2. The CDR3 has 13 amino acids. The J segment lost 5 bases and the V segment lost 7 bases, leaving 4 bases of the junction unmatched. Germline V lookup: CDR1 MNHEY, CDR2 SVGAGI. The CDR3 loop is CASTLAGGHEQYF. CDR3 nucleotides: TGTGCCAGCACCCTAGCGGGGGGACACGAGCAGTACTTC.

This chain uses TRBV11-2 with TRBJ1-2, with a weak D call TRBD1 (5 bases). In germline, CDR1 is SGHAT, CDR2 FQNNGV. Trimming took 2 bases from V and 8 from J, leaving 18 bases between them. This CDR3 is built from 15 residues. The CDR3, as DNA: TGTGCCAGCAGCTTATCGTACTGGGGCGCGGAAGGCTACACCTTC. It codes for CASSLSYWGAEGYTF.

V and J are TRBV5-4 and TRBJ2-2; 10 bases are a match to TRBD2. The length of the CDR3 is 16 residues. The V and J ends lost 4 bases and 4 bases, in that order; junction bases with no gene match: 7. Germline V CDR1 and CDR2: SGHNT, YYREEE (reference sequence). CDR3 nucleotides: TGTGCCAGCAGCCCTAAGCGGGGGGGCTTCACCGGGGAGCTGTTTTTT. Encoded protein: CASSPKRGGFTGELFF.

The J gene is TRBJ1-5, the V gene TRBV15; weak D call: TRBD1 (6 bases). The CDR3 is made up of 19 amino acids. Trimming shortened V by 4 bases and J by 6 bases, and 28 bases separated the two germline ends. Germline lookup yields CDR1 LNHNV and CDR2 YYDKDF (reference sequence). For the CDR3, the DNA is TGTGCCACCAGCACAAACCCCACAGGGCCGAAGACTTGGATTCAGCCCCAGCATTTT. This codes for CATSTNPTGPKTWIQPQHF.

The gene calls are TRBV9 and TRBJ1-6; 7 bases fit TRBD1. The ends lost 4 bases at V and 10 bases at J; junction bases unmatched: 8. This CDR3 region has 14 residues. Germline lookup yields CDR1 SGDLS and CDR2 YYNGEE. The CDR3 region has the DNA TGTGCCAGCAGCCCTCGGGACAGCGTGTCACCCCTCCACTTT. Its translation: CASSPRDSVSPLHF. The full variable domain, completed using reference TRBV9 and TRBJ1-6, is DSGVTQTPKHLITATGQRVTLRCSPRSGDLSVYWYQQSLDQGLQFLIQYYNGEERAKGNILERFSAQQFPDLHSELNLSSLELGDSALYFCASSPRDSVSPLHFGNGTRLTVT.

The CDR3 here is CASSYLSGGFYNEQFF. CDR3 in DNA: TGTGCCAGCAGCTATCTCAGCGGGGGGTTCTACAATGAGCAGTTCTTC. V and J are TRBV7-8 and TRBJ2-1; 9 bases match TRBD2. In germline, CDR1 is SGHVS, CDR2 FQNEAQ. The trim removed 4 bases at V and 3 bases at J, leaving 7 bases unmatched. The CDR3 has 16 amino acids. Full variable domain (missing parts from reference TRBV7-8 and TRBJ2-1): GAGVSQSPRYKVAKRGQDVALRCDPISGHVSLFWYQQALGQGPEFLTYFQNEAQLDKSGLPSDRFFAERPEGSVSTLKIQRTQQEDSAVYLCASSYLSGGFYNEQFFGPGTRLTVL.

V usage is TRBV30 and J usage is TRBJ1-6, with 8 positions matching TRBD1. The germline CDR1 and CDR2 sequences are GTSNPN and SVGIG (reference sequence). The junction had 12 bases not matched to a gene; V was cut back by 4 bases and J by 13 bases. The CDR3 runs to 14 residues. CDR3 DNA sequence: TGTGCCTGGAAATATGGACAGGGCCCAATCCCCCTCCACTTT. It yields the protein CAWKYGQGPIPLHF.

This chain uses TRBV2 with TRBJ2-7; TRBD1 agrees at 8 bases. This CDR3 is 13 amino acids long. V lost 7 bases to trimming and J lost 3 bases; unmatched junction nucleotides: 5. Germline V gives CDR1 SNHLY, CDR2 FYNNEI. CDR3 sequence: CASNGQGLYEQYF. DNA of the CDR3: TGTGCCAGCAACGGACAGGGCCTCTACGAGCAGTACTTC.

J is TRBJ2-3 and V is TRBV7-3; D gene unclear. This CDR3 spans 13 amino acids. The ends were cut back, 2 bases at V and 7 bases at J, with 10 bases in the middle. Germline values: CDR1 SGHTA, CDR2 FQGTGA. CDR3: CASSLGGSNTQYF. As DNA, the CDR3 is TGTGCCAGCAGCTTAGGCGGCAGTAATACGCAGTATTTT.